These 30 T cell receptor beta chains came from one sample sequenced in a study of T cell repertoires in cytomegalovirus infection. TCRdb itself ran the reads through MiXCR, one entry per CDR3 protein. The sample lists some 700,000 distinct CDR3 sequences, 35% to 45% occurring once. The material sequenced was PBMCs. The receptors derive from a human donor in good health (CMV status not recorded). Some clones in this sample may be carry-over from other donors' samples.

The gene calls are TRBV3-1 and TRBJ1-2, with 8 bases identical to TRBD1. The CDR3 spans 16 residues. The germline CDR1 and CDR2 sequences are LGHDT and YNNKEL (reference sequence). V lost 1 base, J lost 4 bases, and 8 bases stayed unmatched. The CDR3: CASSQVGAGGVYGYTF. The CDR3 bases are TGTGCCAGCAGCCAAGTAGGGGCAGGGGGCGTCTATGGCTACACCTTC.

The V call is TRBV6-2 or TRBV6-3, the J call TRBJ1-1, with 8 bases that match TRBD1. V lost 0 bases, J lost 4 bases, and 10 bases stayed unmatched. The V gene's germline CDR1 is MNHEY and CDR2 SVGEGT. This CDR3 has 17 residues. CDR3 nucleotides: TGTGCCAGCAGTTACTCGGGACAGGCCTATGGGGGCACTGAAGCTTTCTTT. Translated, it gives CASSYSGQAYGGTEAFF.

The chain recombines TRBV12-3 or TRBV12-4 with TRBJ1-5, with 8 bases aligning to TRBD1. The CDR3 runs 18 residues. The trim removed 4 bases at V and 6 bases at J, leaving 17 bases unmatched. The CDR3 bases are TGTGCCAGCAGTTATTCCCCTCTCGCCGGACAGGGAAGTCAGCCCCAGCATTTT. Translating gives CASSYSPLAGQGSQPQHF.

The chain joins TRBV2 to TRBJ1-5; D remains unclear. V lost 4 bases and J lost 5, with 9 bases in between. The CDR3 is 13 amino acids. Per the germline V gene, CDR1 is SNHLY and CDR2 is FYNNEI. Written as DNA, the CDR3 is TGTGCCAGCAGTGGTCCCGCCGATCAGCCCCAGCATTTT. Amino acids: CASSGPADQPQHF.

The chain recombines TRBV12-3 or TRBV12-4 with TRBJ2-7, with TRBD1 matching over 7 bases. The ends lost 6 bases at V and 0 bases at J; junction bases unmatched: 8. The CDR3 is 15 residues long. CDR3 protein: CASSRGYLTSYEQYF. CDR3 in DNA: TGTGCCAGCAGCAGGGGGTATTTGACCTCCTACGAGCAGTACTTC.

This clonotype was seen more than once but under ten times. The chain employs TRBV12-3 or TRBV12-4 and TRBJ1-1; 9 nucleotides agree with TRBD1. V shed 7 bases, J shed 4 bases, and the junction held 7 bases outside the gene matches. CDR3 length: 14 amino acids. Written as DNA, the CDR3 is TGTGCCAGCATCCCGGACAGGGGAGGCACTGAAGCTTTCTTT. Translating gives CASIPDRGGTEAFF.

The chain employs TRBV29-1 and TRBJ1-2; maybe TRBD1 (5 bases). The CDR3 has 14 residues. The V end lost 7 bases, the J end lost 3 bases, and 18 bases lay between the germline ends. Germline V gives CDR1 SQVTM, CDR2 ANQGSEA. In nucleotides, the CDR3 is TGCAGCGCCCCACTGTGGGGGGACGACTATGGCTACACCTTC. As protein: CSAPLWGDDYGYTF.

This clonotype has only a few counts. The V call is TRBV7-9, the J call TRBJ1-1; maybe TRBD1 (6 bases). V dropped 2 bases and J dropped 6 bases, with 7 bases sitting between them. The germline gives CDR1 SEHNR, CDR2 FQNEAQ (reference sequence). The CDR3 spans 12 residues. CDR3 residues: CASSLKGAEAFF. CDR3 bases: TGTGCCAGCAGCTTAAAGGGGGCTGAAGCTTTCTTT.

This clonotype turned up a few times. This chain uses TRBV10-3 with TRBJ2-3; 8 bases agree with TRBD2. The CDR3 has 13 amino acids. The germline V gene has CDR1 ENHRY and CDR2 SYGVKD. V lost 9 bases and J lost 2; bases outside the gene matches: 4. The CDR3: CAITSGSTDTQYF. The CDR3 DNA follows: TGTGCCATAACTAGCGGATCCACAGATACGCAGTATTTT.

This clonotype was recorded a few times. This sequence joins TRBV4-1 and TRBJ2-3, with D uncertain. This CDR3 comprises 15 residues. CDR1 MGHRA and CDR2 YSYEKL come from the germline V gene. Trimming pared 1 base from V and 2 bases from J, leaving 10 bases between. The CDR3 reads CASSQGERSTDTQYF. The CDR3 DNA reads as TGCGCCAGCAGCCAAGGAGAGAGGTCCACAGATACGCAGTATTTT.

A note on this clonotype: A much larger clone differs by one base, so this may be a read error. The J gene is TRBJ2-4, the V gene TRBV7-6; 8 bases map to TRBD1. This CDR3 region has 17 residues. Germline V lookup: CDR1 SGHVS, CDR2 FNYEAQ. CDR3 residues: CASSPLSGQGAKNIKYF. CDR3 nucleotides: TGTGCCAGCAGCCCACTCTCTGGACAGGGCGCCAAAAACATTAAGTACTTC.

V and J are TRBV19 and TRBJ2-7; TRBD1 might be the D (6 bases). Trimming took 4 bases from V and 6 from J, leaving 7 bases between them. CDR3 length equals 11 residues. Germline CDR1 is LNHDA and CDR2 is SQIVND (reference sequence). CDR3 sequence: CASSNRAEQYF. The CDR3 bases are TGTGCCAGTAGTAACAGGGCCGAGCAGTACTTC.

This chain joins TRBV2 and TRBJ1-1, with D unclear. The CDR3 is 13 amino acids. From germline, CDR1 is SNHLY and CDR2 FYNNEI. Trimming removed 7 bases from V and 4 bases from J, with 13 bases in between. CDR3 sequence (DNA): TGTGCCAGCACCATCTCCGGACCCACTGAAGCTTTCTTT. It encodes CASTISGPTEAFF.

The chain joins TRBV29-1 to TRBJ2-3; 8 bases match TRBD2. The CDR3 runs 18 residues. The V gene end was trimmed by 0 bases and the J gene end by 5 bases; junction bases not matched to a gene: 16. Germline V gene lookup returns CDR1 SQVTM and CDR2 ANQGSEA. CDR3 loop: CSVEDLGGAGLAIDTQYF. The CDR3 nucleotides are TGCAGCGTTGAAGATCTAGGTGGCGCCGGACTAGCAATAGATACGCAGTATTTT.

V and J are TRBV2 and TRBJ2-3; D is possibly TRBD1 (6 bases). Germline V gives CDR1 SNHLY, CDR2 FYNNEI. The CDR3 contains 19 residues. V lost 3 bases and J lost 0, with 22 bases in between. The CDR3 nucleotides read TGTGCCAGCAGTGATCTGGTGGGACACAGGTCGAGGAGCACAGATACGCAGTATTTT. This translates into CASSDLVGHRSRSTDTQYF.

This clonotype was picked up many times. This chain uses TRBV7-2 with TRBJ1-3; TRBD1 aligns across 8 bases. The germline V gene has CDR1 SGHTA and CDR2 FQGNSA. This CDR3 spans 15 amino acids. V shed 8 bases and J 0 bases; nucleotides not matched to a gene: 6. The CDR3 coding sequence is TGTGCCAGCGGGATACAGGGGGTCTCTGGAAACACCATATATTTT. Its translation: CASGIQGVSGNTIYF.

Ten or more counts support this clonotype. The rearrangement links TRBV6-1 to TRBJ2-2; TRBD2 agrees at 8 bases. This CDR3 has 14 residues. The germline gives CDR1 MNHNS, CDR2 SASEGT. J lost 4 bases, V lost 7 bases, and 5 bases had no gene match. CDR3 nucleotides: TGTGCCAGCACGGCACTAGCGGTCACCGGGGAGCTGTTTTTT. Translation: CASTALAVTGELFF.

The rearrangement joins TRBV19 to TRBJ1-5, with a weak D call TRBD1 (5 bases). Germline V gene sequence: CDR1 LNHDA, CDR2 SQIVND (reference sequence). The CDR3 covers 15 residues. V lost 6 bases and J lost 1, with 13 bases in between. CDR3 in DNA: TGTGCCAGTAGGACAGTCCTGGGGAGCAATCAGCCCCAGCATTTT. Translated: CASRTVLGSNQPQHF.

The rearrangement uses TRBV7-2 and TRBJ2-3; D gene uncertain. This CDR3 has 17 amino acids. Trimming took off 1 base at V and 2 bases at J, with 16 bases between the two ends. Germline V lookup: CDR1 SGHTA, CDR2 FQGNSA. This chain's CDR3 is CASSLVSGVGNTDTQYF. The CDR3 nucleotides read TGTGCCAGCAGCTTAGTCTCTGGGGTGGGTAACACAGATACGCAGTATTTT.

The V and J genes are TRBV27 and TRBJ1-6, with D tentatively TRBD1 (5 bases). Germline CDR1 is MNHEY and CDR2 is SMNVEV (reference sequence). CDR3 length equals 12 residues. V was clipped by 7 bases and J by 9 bases, with 10 bases between them. The CDR3, as DNA: TGTGCCAGCACGCAGGGTTCTTCACCCCTCCACTTT. It yields the protein CASTQGSSPLHF.

This chain connects TRBV5-6 to TRBJ1-1; 9 bases map to TRBD1. Losses at the gene ends were 0 bases for V and 6 bases for J; bases not matched to a gene: 3. The CDR3 is 14 amino acids. CDR1 and CDR2 from the germline V gene are SGHDT and YYEEEE. The CDR3 protein is CASSLGDRVAEAFF. DNA for the CDR3: TGTGCCAGCAGCTTGGGGGACAGGGTCGCTGAAGCTTTCTTT.

This clonotype was seen only a few times. This rearrangement joins TRBV6-1 to TRBJ2-5; D might be TRBD1 (5 bases). Trimming shortened V by 5 bases and J by 5 bases, and 15 bases separated the two germline ends. Germline V gene lookup returns CDR1 MNHNS and CDR2 SASEGT. The CDR3 is 14 amino acids. The CDR3, as DNA: TGTGCCAGCAGTTCAGTAGGGGCCGGGGAGACCCAGTACTTC. It encodes CASSSVGAGETQYF.

This clonotype showed up just a few times. The chain joins TRBV7-9 to TRBJ2-1; no reliable D call. CDR1 SEHNR and CDR2 FQNEAQ come from the germline V gene (reference sequence). This CDR3 contains 14 residues. Trimming removed 6 bases from V and 8 bases from J, with 17 bases in between. The CDR3 DNA reads TGTGCCAGCAGTTCTCCCTTGGCTCTGGATGAGCAGTTCTTC. This gives the protein CASSSPLALDEQFF.

This clonotype showed up just a few times. CDR3 sequence: CASSHQRGSPSYEQYF. CDR3 coding DNA: TGTGCCAGCAGCCATCAGCGGGGTTCGCCATCCTACGAGCAGTACTTC. The chain employs TRBV7-9 and TRBJ2-7; 7 bases fit TRBD2. Germline-derived CDR1 and CDR2 are SEHNR and FQNEAQ (reference sequence). With 5 bases clipped from V and 1 base from J, the junction kept 11 bases outside the gene matches. CDR3 length: 16 residues.

The gene calls are TRBV20-1 and TRBJ2-5, with D possibly TRBD2 on 6 matching bases. V was cut by 2 bases and J by 2 bases, with 18 bases left in between. The CDR3 extends over 16 amino acids. Germline loops: CDR1 DFQATT, CDR2 SNEGSKA (reference sequence). The CDR3 loop reads CSARKLGRGKQETQYF. In nucleotides, the CDR3 is TGCAGTGCTAGAAAGTTGGGCCGGGGGAAACAAGAGACCCAGTACTTC.

This clonotype was recorded once. The rearrangement joins TRBV6-1 to TRBJ1-2, with no clear D. The ends were cut back, 2 bases at V and 4 bases at J, with 14 bases in the middle. This CDR3 region has 15 residues. CDR1 and CDR2 from the germline V gene are MNHNS and SASEGT. CDR3 in DNA: TGTGCCAGCAGTGAACCTTCCTTCGGACGCTATGGCTACACCTTC. Translated: CASSEPSFGRYGYTF.

This clonotype was seen ten or more times. J is TRBJ1-5 and V is TRBV12-3 or TRBV12-4; 7 bases agree with TRBD1. CDR3 size: 15 residues. The V and J ends lost 7 bases and 2 bases, in that order; junction bases with no gene match: 8. For the CDR3, the DNA is TGTGCCAGCACTTTCGGACAGGAGGGCAATCAGCCCCAGCATTTT. Amino acids: CASTFGQEGNQPQHF.

The chain is built from TRBV10-3 and TRBJ2-5; TRBD1 might be the D (5 bases). The germline V gene has CDR1 ENHRY and CDR2 SYGVKD. This CDR3 comprises 13 residues. Trimming shortened V by 6 bases and J by 4 bases, and 12 bases separated the two germline ends. As DNA, the CDR3 is TGTGCCATCAGAGCAGGGTTGGGAGAGACCCAGTACTTC. Translated: CAIRAGLGETQYF.

V and J are TRBV5-4 and TRBJ2-5; 11 bases agree with TRBD2. From germline, CDR1 is SGHNT and CDR2 YYREEE (reference sequence). J was trimmed by 4 bases and V by 3 bases; bases with no gene match: 8. This CDR3 contains 16 residues. The CDR3 region has the DNA TGTGCCAGCAGCTCGCCACTAGCGGGAGTCGGAGAGACCCAGTACTTC. Its protein is CASSSPLAGVGETQYF.

A few counts support this clonotype. A read error may explain this, as a much larger clone is one base away. The chain is built from TRBV7-2 and TRBJ2-3, with D perhaps being TRBD1 or TRBD2 (5 bases each). This CDR3 is built from 17 residues. Germline V gene sequence: CDR1 SGHTA, CDR2 FQGNSA. In nucleotides, the CDR3 is TGTGCCAACAGCTTAGCGTTGGGCAGGGCGATGGCGGATACGCAGTATTTT. It codes for CANSLALGRAMADTQYF.